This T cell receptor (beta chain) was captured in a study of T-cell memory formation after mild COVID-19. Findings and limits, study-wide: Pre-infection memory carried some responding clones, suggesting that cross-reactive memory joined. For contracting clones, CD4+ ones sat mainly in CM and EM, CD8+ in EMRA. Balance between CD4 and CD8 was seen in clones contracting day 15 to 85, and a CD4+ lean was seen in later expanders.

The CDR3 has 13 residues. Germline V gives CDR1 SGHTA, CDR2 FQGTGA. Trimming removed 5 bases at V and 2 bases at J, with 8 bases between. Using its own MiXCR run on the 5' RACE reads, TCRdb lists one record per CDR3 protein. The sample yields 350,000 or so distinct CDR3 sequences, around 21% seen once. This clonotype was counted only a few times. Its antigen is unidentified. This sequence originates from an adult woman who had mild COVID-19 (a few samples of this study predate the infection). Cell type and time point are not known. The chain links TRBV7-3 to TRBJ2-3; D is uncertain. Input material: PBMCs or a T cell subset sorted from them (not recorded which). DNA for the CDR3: TGTGCCAGCAGCCCCAAACCCACAGATACGCAGTATTTT. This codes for CASSPKPTDTQYF.